This T cell receptor (beta chain) comes out of a study of shared clonotypes between healthy human individuals. Using immunoSEQ multiplex PCR, the repertoire was profiled, and TCRdb retains in-frame clones only, with some absent. Of approximately 100,000 clones in the sample, about 72% were seen once. CDR3 length: 13 amino acids. The trim removed 6 bases at V and 5 bases at J, leaving 7 bases unmatched. From germline, CDR1 is SGHNT and CDR2 YYREEE (reference sequence). In this sample, this clone turned up many times. Sample: memory CD8+ T cells sorted from blood. Stated subset: CD45RO+ cells pooled with CCR7-negative TemRA cells. V and J are TRBV5-4 and TRBJ2-7; 8 bases fit TRBD2. The TCR originated in a woman aged 25 to 39 in good health. The DNA for the CDR3 is TGTGCCAGCAATGAGGGCGGGGGGAACGAGCAGTACTTC. Translation: CASNEGGGNEQYF.